Shown below are 10 T cell receptor beta chains from a single sample sequenced in a study of cytomegalovirus exposure and HLA in healthy donors. Researchers ran the PCR with 60 Vbeta and 13 Jbeta primers. Sequenced by immunoSEQ multiplex PCR; TCRdb stores in-frame clones only, minus some. The sample has roughly 100,000 clones, about 81% seen once. Sequenced sample: PBMCs. Every receptor here comes from a man aged 35-49 years in good health and CMV-seropositive.

The rearrangement links TRBV12-5 to TRBJ2-1, with 8 nucleotides matching TRBD2. This CDR3 contains 17 residues. From germline, CDR1 is LGHNT and CDR2 FRNRAP. V lost 5 bases and J lost 7; bases outside the gene matches: 16. The CDR3 DNA follows: TGTGCTAGTGGTCCCATCCCTTTGCGGGGGGAAGTTAATGAGCAGTTCTTC. Amino acids: CASGPIPLRGEVNEQFF.

The chain carries TRBV6-5 and TRBJ2-5, with D possibly being TRBD1 (6 bases). Trimming stripped 6 bases from V and 5 bases from J, with 13 bases between. The CDR3 has 13 residues. Germline V lookup: CDR1 MNHEY, CDR2 SVGAGI. Here the CDR3 DNA reads TGTGCCAGCAGCAACACAGGGTTGGAGACCCAGTACTTC. This translates into CASSNTGLETQYF.

This clone was observed a few times. The chain employs TRBV30 and TRBJ1-6, with D possibly matching TRBD1 (5 bases). The CDR3 sequence is 16 residues long. V was cut by 0 bases and J by 2 bases, with 11 bases left in between. Germline CDR1 GTSNPN, CDR2 SVGIG (reference sequence). Here the CDR3 reads CAWSVAGLAYNSPLHF. CDR3 in DNA: TGTGCCTGGAGTGTAGCAGGGCTGGCCTATAATTCACCCCTCCACTTT. Drawing the rest from reference TRBV30 and TRBJ1-6, the complete variable domain is SQTIHQWPATLVQPVGSPLSLECTVEGTSNPNLYWYRQAAGRGLQLLFYSVGIGQISSEVPQNLSASRPQDRQFILSSKKLLLSDSGFYLCAWSVAGLAYNSPLHFGNGTRLTVT.

This clone came up once. The gene calls are TRBV9 and TRBJ2-3; D remains unclear. Germline V gives CDR1 SGDLS, CDR2 YYNGEE. The ends were cut back, 4 bases at V and 2 bases at J, with 17 bases in the middle. The CDR3 length is 16 residues. The CDR3 sequence is CASSRPAKEITDTQYF. The DNA of the CDR3 is TGTGCCAGCAGCCGACCGGCGAAGGAGATCACAGATACGCAGTATTTT.

The J gene is TRBJ2-1, the V gene TRBV7-6; D unclear. The CDR3 has 13 amino acids. Germline CDR1 and CDR2: SGHVS and FNYEAQ. Trimming took off 3 bases at V and 7 bases at J, with 10 bases between the two ends. The chain's CDR3 is CASSLYQANEQFF. Here the CDR3 DNA reads TGTGCCAGCAGCTTGTATCAGGCAAATGAGCAGTTCTTC. The variable domain in full, completed from reference TRBV7-6 and TRBJ2-1, reads GAGVSQSPRYKVTKRGQDVALRCDPISGHVSLYWYRQALGQGPEFLTYFNYEAQQDKSGLPNDRFSAERPEGSISTLTIQRTEQRDSAMYRCASSLYQANEQFFGPGTRLTVL.

V usage is TRBV27 and J usage is TRBJ1-5; 7 bases fit TRBD1. Germline CDR1 MNHEY, CDR2 SMNVEV (reference sequence). Germline trimming cut 0 bases from V and 0 bases from J; bases unmatched to any gene: 8. The CDR3 totals 18 residues. The chain's CDR3 is CASSLSGTALDSNQPQHF. CDR3 in DNA: TGTGCCAGCAGTTTATCCGGGACAGCGCTGGATAGCAATCAGCCCCAGCATTTT.

CDR3 in DNA: TGTGCCAGCAGCCACCGGGGGAGAAACATTCAGTACTTC. It specifies CASSHRGRNIQYF. The chain uses TRBV5-4 and TRBJ2-4; D may be TRBD2 (6 bases). This CDR3 region has 13 residues. The V end lost 4 bases, the J end lost 6 bases, and 11 bases lay between the germline ends. CDR1 is SGHNT and CDR2 is YYREEE in the germline V gene (reference sequence). Complete variable domain (other parts from reference TRBV5-4 and TRBJ2-4): ETGVTQSPTHLIKTRGQQVTLRCSSQSGHNTVSWYQQALGQGPQFIFQYYREEENGRGNFPPRFSGLQFPNYSSELNVNALELDDSALYLCASSHRGRNIQYFGAGTRLSVL.

The chain combines TRBV27 with TRBJ2-7; weak D call: TRBD2 (6 bases). Germline V lookup: CDR1 MNHEY, CDR2 SMNVEV (reference sequence). The CDR3 contains 13 residues. Trimming stripped 7 bases from V and 4 bases from J, with 14 bases between. The DNA for the CDR3 is TGTGCCAGCACCCCAGCGGGTTGGTACGAGCAGTACTTC. Translation gives CASTPAGWYEQYF.

The chain recombines TRBV11-3 with TRBJ2-1; tentative D call: TRBD2 (6 bases). The CDR3 totals 16 residues. Trimming pared 5 bases from V and 0 bases from J, leaving 14 bases between. The germline CDR1 and CDR2 sequences are SGHNT and YENEEA. CDR3 DNA sequence: TGTGCCAGCAGCAGAAGCGGGTCGAGCTCCTACAATGAGCAGTTCTTC. Translation gives CASSRSGSSSYNEQFF.

The genes are TRBV2 and TRBJ1-3; D not certain. This CDR3 has 15 residues. Looked up from germline, CDR1 is SNHLY and CDR2 is FYNNEI. Trimming pared 3 bases from V and 0 bases from J, leaving 9 bases between. The CDR3 region is CASSEGRVSGNTIYF. Here the CDR3 DNA reads TGTGCCAGCAGTGAGGGGAGGGTCTCTGGAAACACCATATATTTT.